The next 11 T cell receptor beta chains were all read from a single sample in a study of blood T cell repertoires in COVID-19. The repertoire was sequenced with immunoSEQ multiplex PCR; TCRdb's copy has only in-frame clones and lacks some. Of about 180,000 clones in the sample, roughly 75% are singletons; the top ten hold 6.5%. Sequences were obtained from peripheral blood. These receptors were taken from an older man with active or convalescent COVID-19.

This clone came up a few times. This rearrangement joins TRBV18 to TRBJ2-7; TRBD1 might be the D (6 bases). The CDR3 covers 15 residues. The V end was cut by 3 bases, the J end by 0 bases, with 12 bases between. Germline V CDR1 and CDR2: KGHSH, LQKENI. CDR3 amino acids: CASSPQGTSSYEQYF. Written as DNA, the CDR3 is TGTGCCAGCTCACCGCAGGGGACCAGCTCCTACGAGCAGTACTTC.

In its sample, this clone was seen once. The chain is built from TRBV7-2 and TRBJ2-1; the D gene is possibly TRBD2 (6 bases). The V and J ends lost 5 bases and 10 bases respectively, with 15 bases between them. Germline CDR1 is SGHTA and CDR2 is FQGNSA. The CDR3 contains 13 residues. This CDR3 is CASSPTQEGEQFF. CDR3 coding DNA: TGTGCCAGCAGCCCCACTCAGGAGGGGGAGCAGTTCTTC.

The chain is built from TRBV5-1 and TRBJ1-1, with D perhaps TRBD1 (5 bases). The CDR3 is 14 residues long. Germline CDR1 reads SGHRS; CDR2 reads YFSETQ. V was shortened by 0 bases and J by 1 base, with 7 bases between the two germline ends. The CDR3 reads CASSLVTGNTEAFF. CDR3 in DNA: TGCGCCAGCAGCTTGGTCACAGGGAACACTGAAGCTTTCTTT.

The chain recombines TRBV19 with TRBJ1-3; TRBD1 matches at 9 bases. Germline V gene sequence: CDR1 LNHDA, CDR2 SQIVND (reference sequence). The ends lost 4 bases at V and 4 bases at J; junction bases unmatched: 8. The CDR3 runs 16 residues. DNA of the CDR3: TGTGCCAGTAGTAACTCCGGGACAGGGACCGGAAACACCATATATTTT. Residues: CASSNSGTGTGNTIYF.

This clone was seen a few times. The chain couples TRBV6-2 or TRBV6-3 to TRBJ1-2; D unclear. Germline values: CDR1 MNHEY, CDR2 SVGEGT. There are 16 residues in the CDR3. Trimming removed 5 bases from V and 5 bases from J, with 21 bases in between. The CDR3 reads CASSQWGSGGSYGYTF. CDR3 DNA: TGTGCCAGCAGTCAGTGGGGATCTGGAGGATCTTATGGCTACACCTTC.

V is TRBV14 and J is TRBJ2-1; D is possibly TRBD1 (6 bases). Per the germline V gene, CDR1 is SGHDN and CDR2 is FVKESK. This CDR3 contains 15 residues. Trimming shortened V by 4 bases and J by 4 bases, and 14 bases separated the two germline ends. DNA for the CDR3: TGTGCCAGCAGCCCTTCTAAGGGGGTGTACAATGAGCAGTTCTTC. This codes for CASSPSKGVYNEQFF.

The chain has TRBV5-1 and TRBJ2-7; D possibly corresponds to TRBD2 (7 bases). Germline CDR1 is SGHRS and CDR2 is YFSETQ. V lost 0 bases to trimming and J lost 0 bases, with 10 bases between them. CDR3 size: 15 residues. This chain's CDR3 is CASSLAGGISYEQYF. DNA for the CDR3: TGCGCCAGCAGCTTGGCGGGGGGCATCTCCTACGAGCAGTACTTC. Full variable domain (rest looked up from reference TRBV5-1 and TRBJ2-7): KAGVTQTPRYLIKTRGQQVTLSCSPISGHRSVSWYQQTPGQGLQFLFEYFSETQRNKGNFPGRFSGRQFSNSRSEMNVSTLELGDSALYLCASSLAGGISYEQYFGPGTRLTVT.

This clone was recorded at least ten times. The chain carries TRBV12-3 or TRBV12-4 and TRBJ1-5; the D is unclear. The CDR3 has 13 residues. The V end was cut by 5 bases, the J end by 1 base, with 6 bases between. CDR3 nucleotide sequence: TGTGCCAGCAGTGAGAGGAGCAATCAGCCCCAGCATTTT. Protein sequence: CASSERSNQPQHF.

The rearrangement uses TRBV10-1 and TRBJ2-7; D remains ambiguous. The CDR3 runs to 12 residues. Trimming cost V 2 bases and J 1 base, with 3 bases left between them. The germline V gene encodes CDR1 WNHNN and CDR2 SYGVQD (reference sequence). CDR3 sequence: CASSETSYEQYF. In nucleotides, the CDR3 is TGCGCCAGCAGTGAGACTTCCTACGAGCAGTACTTC.

Only a few counts were recorded for this clone. Other DNA sequences from this sample encode an identical CDR3 as well. The V gene is TRBV24-1, the J gene TRBJ1-2, with 9 bases that match TRBD1. V gave up 4 bases and J gave up 8 bases; unmatched junction bases: 4. CDR3 length: 13 residues. Looked up from germline, CDR1 is KGHDR and CDR2 is SFDVKD. The CDR3 loop reads CATSDRQGGGYTF. CDR3 nucleotide sequence: TGTGCCACCAGTGACCGACAGGGGGGCGGCTACACCTTC.

The chain carries TRBV4-3 and TRBJ1-1, with TRBD1 as a possible D gene (6 bases). Germline V gives CDR1 LGHNA, CDR2 YSLEER. CDR3 length equals 14 residues. Trimming removed 2 bases from V and 1 base from J, with 8 bases in between. The CDR3 loop is CASSQPGANTEAFF. The DNA for the CDR3 is TGCGCCAGCAGCCAACCAGGGGCGAACACTGAAGCTTTCTTT.